These 18 T cell receptor beta chains originate from one sample sequenced in a study of T cell repertoires in cytomegalovirus infection (dated by TCRdb to the late 2010s). TCRdb names Illumina HiSeq 1500 as the instrument used. TCRdb took the public reads, trimmed them with fastp at Q25, ran MiXCR for clone calling and kept in-frame beta chains. Rows with a matching CDR3 protein are joined into one entry that keeps the most common DNA and genes. This sample is represented by about 140,000 distinct CDR3 sequences; about 6% of them were singletons. The ten largest clones take up approximately 19% of the sample. The specimen sequenced was PBMCs. The receptors were gathered from a human donor in good health (CMV status not recorded). Some clones in this sample may be carry-over from other donors' samples.

This clonotype was detected ten times or more. The chain combines TRBV28 with TRBJ2-7; a weak D match, TRBD1 (6 bases). The germline gives CDR1 MDHEN, CDR2 SYDVKM. Trimming took 8 bases from V and 1 from J, leaving 15 bases between them. This CDR3 contains 14 residues. CDR3 residues: CASQTRGRSYEQYF. CDR3 nucleotides: TGTGCCAGCCAGACCAGGGGTAGATCCTACGAGCAGTACTTC.

V and J are TRBV5-1 and TRBJ1-4; a weak D match, TRBD1 (5 bases). V was trimmed by 4 bases and J by 5 bases, leaving 15 bases between them. This CDR3 has 15 amino acids. CDR1 is SGHRS and CDR2 is YFSETQ in the germline V gene. The CDR3 here is CASSRRLQGNEKLFF. The CDR3 DNA reads as TGCGCCAGCAGCAGGAGGCTGCAGGGAAATGAAAAACTGTTTTTT. Together with reference TRBV5-1 and TRBJ1-4, the CDR3 gives the full variable domain: KAGVTQTPRYLIKTRGQQVTLSCSPISGHRSVSWYQQTPGQGLQFLFEYFSETQRNKGNFPGRFSGRQFSNSRSEMNVSTLELGDSALYLCASSRRLQGNEKLFFGSGTQLSVL.

This clonotype was found many times. V and J are TRBV7-2 and TRBJ2-7; TRBD2 agrees at 15 bases. The V segment lost 4 bases and the J segment 4 bases; nucleotides outside the gene matches: 2. Germline V gene data show CDR1 as SGHTA and CDR2 as FQGNSA. There are 15 residues in the CDR3. The DNA of the CDR3 is TGTGCCAGCAGCTGGACTAGCGGGGGGGTATACGAGCAGTACTTC. The encoded protein is CASSWTSGGVYEQYF. The full variable domain, with the rest looked up from reference TRBV7-2 and TRBJ2-7, is GAGVSQSPSNKVTEKGKDVELRCDPISGHTALYWYRQSLGQGLEFLIYFQGNSAPDKSGLPSDRFSAERTGGSVSTLTIQRTQQEDSAVYLCASSWTSGGVYEQYFGPGTRLTVT.

This clonotype appeared many times. V is TRBV6-4 and J is TRBJ2-1; no clear D gene. Germline V lookup: CDR1 MRHNA, CDR2 SNTAGT. Deletions cut 4 bases from V and 2 bases from J, with 6 bases between. CDR3 size: 13 residues. The CDR3 loop is CASSANTYNEQFF. The DNA for the CDR3 is TGTGCCAGCAGTGCCAATACCTACAATGAGCAGTTCTTC.

This clonotype showed up many times. The J gene is TRBJ1-2, the V gene TRBV4-1; TRBD1 is a possible D gene (5 bases). V was pared by 3 bases and J by 3 bases, with 11 bases between. CDR1 is MGHRA and CDR2 is YSYEKL in the germline V gene. This CDR3 comprises 14 residues. The DNA of the CDR3 is TGCGCCAGCAGCCAGGGCGGGGGGTACTATGGCTACACCTTC. Protein product: CASSQGGGYYGYTF.

This clonotype was observed at least ten times. The chain carries TRBV7-2 and TRBJ2-7; 11 nucleotides match TRBD1. Germline V gives CDR1 SGHTA, CDR2 FQGNSA. This CDR3 is built from 15 residues. The V and J ends lost 4 bases and 4 bases, in that order; junction bases with no gene match: 6. The CDR3, as DNA: TGTGCCAGCAGCTCAACCGGGACAGGGGGTTACGAGCAGTACTTC. Translated: CASSSTGTGGYEQYF.

This clonotype appeared many times. The J gene is TRBJ1-1, the V gene TRBV7-2; D is possibly TRBD1 (6 bases). V was cut by 4 bases and J by 4 bases, with 13 bases left in between. Germline V gene lookup returns CDR1 SGHTA and CDR2 FQGNSA. The CDR3 runs 14 residues. The CDR3 DNA sequence: TGTGCCAGCAGCTGGGGGGCCCAAGTCACTGAAGCTTTCTTT. This encodes CASSWGAQVTEAFF.

This clonotype has ten or more counts. This sequence joins TRBV10-3 and TRBJ2-1, with 8 bases that match TRBD1. Trimming at V came to 6 bases and at J to 6 bases, leaving 4 bases not matched to a gene. The CDR3 totals 13 residues. Looked up from germline, CDR1 is ENHRY and CDR2 is SYGVKD. In DNA, the CDR3 is TGTGCCATCAGGGGACAGGTGAGCAATGAGCAGTTCTTC. Its translation is CAIRGQVSNEQFF.

The rearrangement joins TRBV19 to TRBJ2-5; TRBD2 aligns across 8 bases. V was pared by 2 bases and J by 0 bases, with 5 bases of the junction left unmatched. This CDR3 contains 16 residues. CDR1 and CDR2 from the germline V gene are LNHDA and SQIVND (reference sequence). CDR3 DNA sequence: TGTGCCAGTAGTATATGGGGAGCGGGGGACCAAGAGACCCAGTACTTC. It yields the protein CASSIWGAGDQETQYF.

This clonotype was counted ten times or more. The chain carries TRBV7-6 and TRBJ2-3, with a possible D match to TRBD2 (7 bases). Germline CDR1 and CDR2: SGHVS and FNYEAQ. V was clipped by 1 base and J by 2 bases, with 13 bases between them. The CDR3 extends over 16 amino acids. The CDR3 is CASSLVSGGATDTQYF. In DNA form, the CDR3 reads TGTGCCAGCAGCTTAGTTTCGGGGGGCGCCACAGATACGCAGTATTTT.

This clonotype was counted many times. The chain couples TRBV7-9 to TRBJ2-5; a possible D gene is TRBD1 (5 bases). Germline V lookup: CDR1 SEHNR, CDR2 FQNEAQ (reference sequence). V was trimmed by 3 bases and J by 5 bases, leaving 19 bases between them. The CDR3 sequence is 16 residues long. The CDR3, as DNA: TGTGCCAGCAGCTTGACGATCAACAGGTTTTGGGAGACCCAGTACTTC. Its protein product is CASSLTINRFWETQYF. Drawing the rest from reference TRBV7-9 and TRBJ2-5, the complete variable domain is DTGVSQNPRHKITKRGQNVTFRCDPISEHNRLYWYRQTLGQGPEFLTYFQNEAQLEKSRLLSDRFSAERPKGSFSTLEIQRTEQGDSAMYLCASSLTINRFWETQYFGPGTRLLVL.

This clonotype came up many times. The chain carries TRBV12-3 or TRBV12-4 and TRBJ2-7; 7 bases match TRBD1. After removal of 4 bases from V and 3 bases from J, the junction contained 12 bases not matched to a gene. This CDR3 is built from 16 residues. DNA for the CDR3: TGTGCCAGCAGTTCCCCGGGACAGCAAACCATCTACGAGCAGTACTTC. This codes for CASSSPGQQTIYEQYF.

V gene TRBV28 combines with J gene TRBJ2-7; a weak D match, TRBD1 (6 bases). Looked up from germline, CDR1 is MDHEN and CDR2 is SYDVKM. Deletions cut 8 bases from V and 0 bases from J, with 11 bases between. The CDR3 has 13 residues. The CDR3 DNA sequence: TGTGCCAGCCTAACAGGGACCTCCTACGAGCAGTACTTC. Translated: CASLTGTSYEQYF. Supplemented by reference TRBV28 and TRBJ2-7, the full variable domain reads DVKVTQSSRYLVKRTGEKVFLECVQDMDHENMFWYRQDPGLGLRLIYFSYDVKMKEKGDIPEGYSVSREKKERFSLILESASTNQTSMYLCASLTGTSYEQYFGPGTRLTVT.

As to this clonotype: Just one base apart from a much larger clone, this may be a read error. The genes are TRBV11-3 and TRBJ1-1; 7 bases line up with TRBD1. The CDR3 is 15 residues long. Germline lookup yields CDR1 SGHNT and CDR2 YENEEA. This chain's CDR3 is CASSARGTASTEALF. DNA of the CDR3: TGTGCCAGCAGCGCTAGAGGGACAGCATCAACTGAAGCTCTCTTT.

At least ten counts were recorded for this clonotype. V gene TRBV20-1 combines with J gene TRBJ2-3, with 8 bases that match TRBD2. The CDR3 sequence is 15 residues long. Germline CDR1 reads DFQATT; CDR2 reads SNEGSKA (reference sequence). Trimming removed 5 bases from V and 0 bases from J; junction bases left unmatched: 7. The DNA for the CDR3 is TGCAGTGCTCCGCGACTAGCGACTAGCACAGATACGCAGTATTTT. The encoded protein is CSAPRLATSTDTQYF.

This clonotype was picked up many times. This chain uses TRBV20-1 with TRBJ1-3; no reliable D call. V was clipped by 3 bases and J by 6 bases, with 12 bases between them. Germline V gene lookup returns CDR1 DFQATT and CDR2 SNEGSKA (reference sequence). This CDR3 has 13 residues. CDR3 loop: CSARFPSENTIYF. CDR3 nucleotide sequence: TGCAGTGCTAGGTTCCCTTCCGAAAACACCATATATTTT.

This clonotype was seen at least ten times. The chain links TRBV7-9 to TRBJ2-7, with D possibly being TRBD1 (7 bases). CDR3 length equals 15 residues. V was pared by 6 bases and J by 7 bases, with 22 bases between. CDR1 and CDR2 (germline): SEHNR, FQNEAQ (reference sequence). The CDR3 loop is CASRSRDSYRGEQYF. CDR3 nucleotides: TGTGCCAGCAGGAGCCGGGACAGCTATCGGGGGGAGCAGTACTTC.

This clonotype was detected many times. The J gene is TRBJ1-5, the V gene TRBV2, with 7 bases that match TRBD1. The CDR3 runs to 15 residues. Trimming cost V 0 bases and J 3 bases; bases outside gene matches: 2. The germline V gene has CDR1 SNHLY and CDR2 FYNNEI. The chain's CDR3 is CASSEAGQINQPQHF. The CDR3 DNA reads TGTGCCAGCAGTGAAGCGGGACAGATCAATCAGCCCCAGCATTTT.